The following is a T cell receptor beta chain sequence with its context. Its antigen is currently unknown. This sample stems from a study of T cells in Graves' hyperthyroidism and ophthalmopathy. Overall study: Peripheral blood was acquired at first diagnosis, ahead of any therapy whatsoever.

What was amplified from RNA transcripts were TCR beta CDR3 regions. Initially, a first-round RT-PCR of the TCR CDR3 employed the HTBI primer set. TCRdb ran MiXCR on the multiplex PCR reads and lists one entry per CDR3 protein. This repertoire shows about 710,000 distinct CDR3 sequences, 15% to 20% found once; its top ten account for under 10%. The definition of stable Graves' hyperthyroidism was no ophthalmopathy progression within 18 months. This sample holds PBMCs from about 10 ml fresh peripheral blood. Study-level points and caveats: The majority of expanded thyroid clonotypes above 0.001 also appeared in blood.

The clonotype comes from a man between 18 and 29 years old with Graves' hyperthyroidism. The sequenced sample consisted of blood.

The CDR3 is CASSQDGMIDEKLFF. In DNA, the CDR3 is TGTGCCAGCAGCCAAGATGGCATGATAGATGAAAAACTGTTTTTT. The V gene is TRBV4-2, the J gene TRBJ1-4; no reliable D call. The CDR3 loop spans 15 amino acids. V lost 0 bases and J lost 6, with 11 bases in between. Germline CDR1 is LGHNA and CDR2 is YNFKEQ.